These T cell receptor beta chains were read from a single sample in a study of vaccination and CD4 T cells after COVID-19. TCRdb fed the PCR reads into MiXCR, producing one record per CDR3 protein. Among about 22,000 distinct CDR3 sequences, roughly 46% were seen once, and the ten largest hold more than 10%. These TCRs are of unknown antigen specificity. The specimen was CD4+ T cells from blood, cultured in vitro, collected about 7 months after SARS-CoV-2 vaccination. The receptors derive from a human donor who had recovered from COVID-19. Both conserved end residues are part of each CDR3. Fields, in order: clone size, D gene, V gene, J gene, CDR3 protein, CDR3 DNA. D genes are given only for firm matches. The size entry is marked missing in some rows and otherwise reads once, few, many or a size class.

>few|TRBD1|TRBV20-1|TRBJ1-2
CSAPYDRDRDGYTF
TGCAGTGCTCCTTATGACAGGGATCGCGATGGCTACACCTTC
>-|TRBD1|TRBV7-9|TRBJ1-2
CASSRERQGAFGYTF
TGTGCCAGCAGCCGCGAGAGACAGGGGGCTTTTGGCTACACCTTC
>-|-|TRBV24-1|TRBJ2-5
CATSDHKGETQYF
TGTGCCACCAGTGATCACAAGGGAGAGACCCAGTACTTC
>-|-|TRBV7-9|TRBJ2-7
CASSLGGTRAVYEQYF
TGTGCCAGCAGCTTAGGCGGGACTCGCGCTGTCTACGAGCAGTACTTC
>few|-|TRBV7-8|TRBJ2-1
CASSSRLLTVFGEQFF
TGTGCCAGCAGCTCCCGACTGCTGACAGTTTTTGGTGAGCAGTTCTTC
>-|TRBD1|TRBV30|TRBJ1-1
CAWSGGDRARGEAFF
TGTGCCTGGAGTGGAGGAGACAGGGCCCGGGGTGAAGCTTTCTTT
>-|TRBD2|TRBV6-5|TRBJ2-7
CASSYSGTSGDYEQYF
TGTGCCAGCAGTTACTCGGGGACTAGCGGGGACTACGAGCAGTACTTC
>-|TRBD2|TRBV10-3|TRBJ2-1
CAISGTSGSPYNEQFF
TGTGCCATCAGCGGGACTAGCGGGTCACCCTACAATGAGCAGTTCTTC
>few|TRBD2|TRBV15|TRBJ2-5
CATSRGPGGRGKETQYF
TGTGCCACCAGCAGAGGTCCGGGAGGGAGAGGGAAAGAGACCCAGTACTTC
>-|-|TRBV7-3|TRBJ1-5
CASSSRLRNQPQHF
TGTGCCAGCAGCTCCCGCTTACGCAATCAGCCCCAGCATTTT
>-|-|TRBV27|TRBJ1-1
CASSWGANRDTEAFF
TGTGCCAGCAGTTGGGGGGCCAACAGGGACACTGAAGCTTTCTTT
>-|TRBD2|TRBV2|TRBJ2-3
CASSLRGRRTDTQYF
TGTGCCAGCAGCCTCCGCGGGAGGAGGACAGATACGCAGTATTTT
>few|-|TRBV12-3/TRBV12-4|TRBJ1-6
CASSFLNSPLHF
TGTGCCAGCAGTTTCCTTAATTCACCCCTCCACTTT
>-|-|TRBV7-3|TRBJ2-5
CASSFGTGETQYF
TGTGCCAGCAGCTTTGGGACCGGGGAGACCCAGTACTTC
>-|-|TRBV7-2|TRBJ1-1
CASSFGRTEAFF
TGTGCCAGCAGCTTCGGGAGAACTGAAGCTTTCTTT
>once|-|TRBV7-2|TRBJ1-1
CASSLVGGGTEAFF
TGTGCCAGCAGCTTAGTTGGGGGGGGGACTGAAGCTTTCTTT
>-|-|TRBV6-1|TRBJ1-6
CASSDIQGNSPLHF
TGTGCCAGCAGTGACATACAGGGTAATTCACCCCTCCACTTT
>-|-|TRBV20-1|TRBJ2-3
CSAVENPSTDTQYF
TGCAGTGCTGTTGAGAACCCTAGCACAGATACGCAGTATTTT
>-|TRBD2|TRBV6-1|TRBJ2-1
CATRSPSGGSYNEQFF
TGTGCCACCCGATCTCCAAGCGGGGGATCCTACAATGAGCAGTTCTTC
>-|-|TRBV11-3|TRBJ1-1
CASSLGRYAEAFF
TGTGCCAGCAGCTTAGGGCGGTACGCTGAAGCTTTCTTT
>-|-|TRBV20-1|TRBJ1-6
CSACEGPNNSPLHF
TGCAGTGCTTGCGAAGGGCCGAATAATTCACCCCTCCACTTT
>-|TRBD2|TRBV20-1|TRBJ2-7
CSAYSSGSSYEQYF
TGCAGTGCTTATTCTAGCGGGAGTAGTTACGAGCAGTACTTC
>few|-|TRBV5-8|TRBJ2-7
CASSFMVGPYEQYF
TGTGCCAGCAGCTTTATGGTGGGACCCTACGAGCAGTACTTC
>-|-|TRBV27|TRBJ1-5
CASSLWRDQPQHF
TGTGCCAGCAGTTTATGGCGGGATCAGCCCCAGCATTTT
>-|-|TRBV7-3|TRBJ2-1
CASSLSVAEYNEQFF
TGTGCCAGCAGCTTAAGTGTAGCGGAATACAATGAGCAGTTCTTC
>-|TRBD1|TRBV2|TRBJ2-7
CASRTGPEQYF
TGTGCCAGCAGGACAGGGCCAGAGCAGTACTTC
>few|-|TRBV7-2|TRBJ1-6
CASSLGGRGSYNSPLHF
TGTGCCAGCAGCTTAGGCGGGAGGGGCTCCTATAATTCACCCCTCCACTTT
>few|TRBD2|TRBV20-1|TRBJ2-5
CSARDPSGGASETQYF
TGCAGTGCTAGAGATCCCAGCGGGGGGGCGAGCGAGACCCAGTACTTC
>-|-|TRBV7-2|TRBJ2-7
CASSFGVATPEQYF
TGTGCCAGCAGCTTTGGCGTAGCGACCCCCGAGCAGTACTTC
>-|-|TRBV7-2|TRBJ1-1
CASSVAAGIVEAFF
TGTGCCAGCAGCGTAGCGGCCGGGATTGTTGAAGCTTTCTTT
>-|-|TRBV6-2/TRBV6-3|TRBJ2-7
CASSYPLQDYEQYF
TGTGCCAGCAGTTACCCCTTACAGGACTACGAGCAGTACTTC